This TCR beta chain comes out of a study of blood T cell repertoires in COVID-19. The ends lost 9 bases at V and 0 bases at J; junction bases unmatched: 20. CDR1 is ENHRY and CDR2 is SYGVKD in the germline V gene. CDR3 length equals 18 residues. The data were produced by immunoSEQ multiplex PCR, yet TCRdb's version contains in-frame clones alone and is incomplete. The sample lists about 230,000 clones; approximately 82% were seen once. The sequencing input was peripheral blood. The chain employs TRBV10-3 and TRBJ2-7, with TRBD1 matching over 7 bases. This sequence was found in a woman aged 40 to 50 who had recovered from COVID-19. The CDR3 region is CAIQNPTGSTGSSYEQYF. The CDR3 nucleotides are TGTGCCATTCAGAACCCGACAGGGTCGACAGGAAGCTCCTACGAGCAGTACTTC.